These 7 T cell receptor beta chains were sequenced from one sample in a study of T cell responses to AZD1222 COVID-19 vaccine. TCRdb's table, derived via immunoSEQ multiplex PCR, lists solely in-frame clones and lacks some. The sample yields 100,000 to 150,000 clones, 80% to 95% seen once. Specimen: peripheral blood, collected on day 0 of MenACWY control vaccination. The receptors originated from an adult in good health.

This clone appeared a few times. The CDR3 sequence is CASSEAGGSKNIQYF. In DNA form, the CDR3 reads TGTGCCAGCAGTGAAGCTGGGGGGAGCAAAAACATTCAGTACTTC. The chain is built from TRBV2 and TRBJ2-4, with a weak D call TRBD2 (6 bases). V gave up 0 bases and J gave up 3 bases, with 9 bases separating them. CDR1 SNHLY and CDR2 FYNNEI come from the germline V gene. The CDR3 extends over 15 amino acids.

This chain connects TRBV28 to TRBJ1-5, with D possibly matching TRBD1 (5 bases). Germline CDR1 MDHEN, CDR2 SYDVKM. V was shortened by 3 bases and J by 0 bases, with 24 bases between the two germline ends. The CDR3 is 20 residues long. CDR3 sequence (DNA): TGTGCCAGCAGTTTTTTTTATTGGAGGGACCAACGAATTAGCAATCAGCCCCAGCATTTT. Protein product: CASSFFYWRDQRISNQPQHF.

This clone was recorded only once. CDR3 residues: CASSVYSYEQYV. In DNA form, the CDR3 reads TGTGCCAGCAGCGTTTACTCCTACGAGCAGTACGTC. The chain is built from TRBV5-8 and TRBJ2-7; D gene uncertain. The V gene lost 4 bases and the J gene lost 0 bases, with 5 bases spanning the gap. CDR3 size: 12 residues. The germline V gene has CDR1 SGHTS and CDR2 YDEGEE.

The genes are TRBV5-1 and TRBJ1-3, with 7 bases fitting TRBD1. The CDR3 has 17 amino acids. Trimming removed 1 base from V and 4 bases from J; junction bases left unmatched: 11. The germline V gene encodes CDR1 SGHRS and CDR2 YFSETQ. CDR3: CASSLRQGGGSGNTIYF. The CDR3 nucleotides read TGCGCCAGCAGCTTGCGACAGGGTGGCGGATCGGGAAACACCATATATTTT.

This clone was seen just once. This rearrangement joins TRBV24-1 to TRBJ2-1; D is unclear. The CDR3 runs to 14 residues. Germline lookup yields CDR1 KGHDR and CDR2 SFDVKD. V gave up 9 bases and J gave up 5 bases, with 16 bases separating them. DNA of the CDR3: TGTGCCACCGGCCCCACCCTAGACCACAATGAGCAGTTCTTC. The encoded protein is CATGPTLDHNEQFF.

The chain carries TRBV5-4 and TRBJ2-1; TRBD2 might be the D (5 bases). V shed 1 base and J shed 7 bases, with 9 bases lying between them. The germline V gene has CDR1 SGHNT and CDR2 YYREEE (reference sequence). The CDR3 has 13 amino acids. The CDR3 is CASSLSPGNEQFF. CDR3 DNA: TGTGCCAGCAGCTTGTCTCCGGGGAATGAGCAGTTCTTC.

This clone was counted a few times. The V call is TRBV6-5, the J call TRBJ1-3; D gene unclear. V shed 2 bases and J shed 0 bases, with 2 bases lying between them. Germline V gene lookup returns CDR1 MNHEY and CDR2 SVGAGI. The CDR3 is 13 amino acids. The CDR3 nucleotides read TGTGCCAGCAGTTACGGCTCTGGAAACACCATATATTTT. Translation: CASSYGSGNTIYF.